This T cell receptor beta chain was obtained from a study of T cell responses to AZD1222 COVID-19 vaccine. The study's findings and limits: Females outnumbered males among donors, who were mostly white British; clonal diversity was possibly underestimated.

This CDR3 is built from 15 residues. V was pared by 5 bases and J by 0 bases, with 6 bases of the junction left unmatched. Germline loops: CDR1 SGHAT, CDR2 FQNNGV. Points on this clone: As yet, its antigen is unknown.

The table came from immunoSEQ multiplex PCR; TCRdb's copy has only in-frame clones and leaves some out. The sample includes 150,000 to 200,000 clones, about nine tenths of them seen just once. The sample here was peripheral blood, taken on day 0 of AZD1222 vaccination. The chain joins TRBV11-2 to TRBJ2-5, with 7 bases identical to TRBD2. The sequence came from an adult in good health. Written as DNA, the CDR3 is TGTGCCAGCAGCCCCTGGGAGGGGAACCAAGAGACCCAGTACTTC. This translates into CASSPWEGNQETQYF.